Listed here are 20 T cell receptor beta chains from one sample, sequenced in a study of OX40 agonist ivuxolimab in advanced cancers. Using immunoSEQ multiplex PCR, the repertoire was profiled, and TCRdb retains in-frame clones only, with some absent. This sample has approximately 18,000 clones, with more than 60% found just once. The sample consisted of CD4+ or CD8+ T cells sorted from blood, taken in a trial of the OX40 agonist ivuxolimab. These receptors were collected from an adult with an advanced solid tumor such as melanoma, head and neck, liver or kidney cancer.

The CDR3 sequence: CASSFAVSYEQYF. CDR3 nucleotide sequence: TGTGCCAGCAGCTTCGCAGTTTCCTACGAGCAGTACTTC. The chain uses TRBV7-9 and TRBJ2-7; D is unresolved. This CDR3 spans 13 amino acids. Germline CDR1 and CDR2: SEHNR and FQNEAQ (reference sequence). Trimming removed 3 bases at V and 1 base at J, with 7 bases between.

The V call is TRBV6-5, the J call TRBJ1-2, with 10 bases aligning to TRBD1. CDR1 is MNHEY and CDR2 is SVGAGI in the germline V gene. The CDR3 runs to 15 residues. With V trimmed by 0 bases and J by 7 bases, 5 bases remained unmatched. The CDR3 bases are TGTGCCAGCAGTTACTCGACAGGGGGCTCAGGTGGCTACACCTTC. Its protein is CASSYSTGGSGGYTF.

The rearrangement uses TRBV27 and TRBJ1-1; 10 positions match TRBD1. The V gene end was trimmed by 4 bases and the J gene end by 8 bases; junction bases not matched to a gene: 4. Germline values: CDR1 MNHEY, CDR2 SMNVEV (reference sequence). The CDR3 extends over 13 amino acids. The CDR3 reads CASSSGDRGEAFF. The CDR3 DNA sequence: TGTGCCAGCAGTTCTGGGGACAGGGGAGAAGCTTTCTTT.

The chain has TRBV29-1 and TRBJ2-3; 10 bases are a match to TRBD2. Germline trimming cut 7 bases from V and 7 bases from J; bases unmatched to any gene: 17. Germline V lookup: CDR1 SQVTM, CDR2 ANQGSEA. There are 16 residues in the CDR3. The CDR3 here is CSEEGPGLAEPNTQYF. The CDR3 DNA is TGCAGCGAGGAGGGGCCTGGACTAGCGGAACCAAATACGCAGTATTTT.

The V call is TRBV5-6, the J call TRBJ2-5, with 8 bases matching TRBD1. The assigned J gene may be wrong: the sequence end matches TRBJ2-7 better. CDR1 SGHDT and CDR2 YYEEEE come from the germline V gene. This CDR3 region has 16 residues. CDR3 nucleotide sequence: TGTGCCAGCAGCTTGTCTCCAGGGGGCACGAGCGCCGAGCAGTACTTC. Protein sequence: CASSLSPGGTSAEQYF.

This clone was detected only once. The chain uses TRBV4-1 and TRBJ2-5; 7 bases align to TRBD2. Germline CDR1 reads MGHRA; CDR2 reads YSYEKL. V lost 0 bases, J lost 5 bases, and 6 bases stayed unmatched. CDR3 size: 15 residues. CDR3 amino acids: CASSQDSGGSETQYF. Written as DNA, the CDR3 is TGCGCCAGCAGCCAAGATTCCGGGGGGAGCGAGACCCAGTACTTC.

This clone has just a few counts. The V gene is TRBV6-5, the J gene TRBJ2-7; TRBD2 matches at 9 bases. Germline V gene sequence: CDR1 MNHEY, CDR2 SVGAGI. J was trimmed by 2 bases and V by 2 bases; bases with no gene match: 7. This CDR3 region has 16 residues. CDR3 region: CASSYPSSGATYEQYF. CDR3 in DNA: TGTGCCAGCAGTTACCCATCTAGCGGGGCAACCTACGAGCAGTACTTC.

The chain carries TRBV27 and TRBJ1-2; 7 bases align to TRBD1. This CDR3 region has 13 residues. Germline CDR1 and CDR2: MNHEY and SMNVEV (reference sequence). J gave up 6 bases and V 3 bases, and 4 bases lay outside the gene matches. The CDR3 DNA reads TGTGCCAGCAGTTTGAACAGGGGAGATGGCTACACCTTC. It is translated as CASSLNRGDGYTF.

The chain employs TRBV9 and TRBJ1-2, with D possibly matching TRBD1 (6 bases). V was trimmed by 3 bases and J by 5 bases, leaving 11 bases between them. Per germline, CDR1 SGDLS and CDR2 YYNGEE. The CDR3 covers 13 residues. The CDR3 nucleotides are TGTGCCAGCAGCGACACAGGGCGGTATGGCTACACCTTC. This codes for CASSDTGRYGYTF.

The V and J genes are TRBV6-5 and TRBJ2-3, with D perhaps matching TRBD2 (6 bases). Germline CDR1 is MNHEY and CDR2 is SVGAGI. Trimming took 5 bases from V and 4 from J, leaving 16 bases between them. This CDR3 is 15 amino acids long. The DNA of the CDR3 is TGTGCCAGCAGTCCCGGGACTTTTGGGGCAGATACGCAGTATTTT. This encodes CASSPGTFGADTQYF.

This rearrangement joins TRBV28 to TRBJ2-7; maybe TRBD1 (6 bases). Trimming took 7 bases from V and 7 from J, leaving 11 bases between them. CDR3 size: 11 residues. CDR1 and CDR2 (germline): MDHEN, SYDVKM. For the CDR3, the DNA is TGTGCCAGCAACAGGGTGGGGGAGCAGTACTTC. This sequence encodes CASNRVGEQYF.

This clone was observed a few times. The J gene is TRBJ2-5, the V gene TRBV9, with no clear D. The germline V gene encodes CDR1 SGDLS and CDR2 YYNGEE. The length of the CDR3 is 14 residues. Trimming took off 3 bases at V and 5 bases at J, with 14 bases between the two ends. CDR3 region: CASSAGTPQETQYF. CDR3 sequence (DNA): TGTGCCAGCAGCGCGGGCACGCCGCAGGAGACCCAGTACTTC.

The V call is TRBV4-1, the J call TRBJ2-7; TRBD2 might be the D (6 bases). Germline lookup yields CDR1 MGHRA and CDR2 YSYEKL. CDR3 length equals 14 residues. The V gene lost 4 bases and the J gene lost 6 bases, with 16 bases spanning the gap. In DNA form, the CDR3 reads TGCGCCAGCAGCCGGGGGGTGGGAGGAGGCGAGCAGTACTTC. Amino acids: CASSRGVGGGEQYF.

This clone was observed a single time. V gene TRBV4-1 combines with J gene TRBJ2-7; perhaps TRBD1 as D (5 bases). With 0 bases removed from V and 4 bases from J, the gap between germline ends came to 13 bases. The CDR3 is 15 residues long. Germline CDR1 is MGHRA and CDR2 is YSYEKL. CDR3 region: CASSQDGAAIYEQYF. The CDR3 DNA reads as TGCGCCAGCAGCCAAGATGGGGCAGCTATTTACGAGCAGTACTTC.

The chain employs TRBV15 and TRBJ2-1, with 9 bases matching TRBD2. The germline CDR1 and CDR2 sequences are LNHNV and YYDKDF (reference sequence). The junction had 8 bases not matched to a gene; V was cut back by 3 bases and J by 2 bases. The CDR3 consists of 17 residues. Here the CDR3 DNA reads TGTGCCACCAGCAGGGACTCCTCTAGCGGGGCCTACAATGAGCAGTTCTTC. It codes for CATSRDSSSGAYNEQFF.

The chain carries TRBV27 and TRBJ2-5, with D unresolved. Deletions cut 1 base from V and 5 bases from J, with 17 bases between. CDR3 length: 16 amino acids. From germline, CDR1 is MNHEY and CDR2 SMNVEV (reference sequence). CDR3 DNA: TGTGCCAGCAGTTTATATGGACGGAGTGACGGGGAGACCCAGTACTTC. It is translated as CASSLYGRSDGETQYF.

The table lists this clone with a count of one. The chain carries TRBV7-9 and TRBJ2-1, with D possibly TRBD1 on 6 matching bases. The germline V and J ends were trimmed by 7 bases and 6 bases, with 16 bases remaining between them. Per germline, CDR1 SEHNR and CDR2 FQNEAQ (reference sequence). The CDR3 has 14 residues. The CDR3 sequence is CASTSGGAGNEQFF. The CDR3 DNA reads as TGTGCCAGCACCAGTGGGGGCGCGGGCAATGAGCAGTTCTTC.

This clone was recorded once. CDR3 in DNA: TGTGCCACCAGCCCGGGCCGTTACAATGAGCAGTTCTTC. It translates to CATSPGRYNEQFF. The V gene is TRBV15, the J gene TRBJ2-1; no clear D gene. The CDR3 runs 13 residues. Germline V gives CDR1 LNHNV, CDR2 YYDKDF (reference sequence). Deletions cut 5 bases from V and 4 bases from J, with 9 bases between.

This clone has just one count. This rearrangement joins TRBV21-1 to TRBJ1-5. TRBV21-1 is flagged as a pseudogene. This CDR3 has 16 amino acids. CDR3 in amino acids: CASSKGRDKRNQPQHF. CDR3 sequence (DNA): TGTGCCAGCAGCAAAGGGAGAGACAAACGCAATCAGCCCCAGCATTTT.

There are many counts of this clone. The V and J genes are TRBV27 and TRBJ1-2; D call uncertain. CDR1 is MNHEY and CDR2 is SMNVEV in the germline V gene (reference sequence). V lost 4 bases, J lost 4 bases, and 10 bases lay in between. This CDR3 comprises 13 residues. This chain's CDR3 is CASSSIDRYGYTF. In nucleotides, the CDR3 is TGTGCCAGCAGTTCTATCGACCGCTATGGCTACACCTTC.